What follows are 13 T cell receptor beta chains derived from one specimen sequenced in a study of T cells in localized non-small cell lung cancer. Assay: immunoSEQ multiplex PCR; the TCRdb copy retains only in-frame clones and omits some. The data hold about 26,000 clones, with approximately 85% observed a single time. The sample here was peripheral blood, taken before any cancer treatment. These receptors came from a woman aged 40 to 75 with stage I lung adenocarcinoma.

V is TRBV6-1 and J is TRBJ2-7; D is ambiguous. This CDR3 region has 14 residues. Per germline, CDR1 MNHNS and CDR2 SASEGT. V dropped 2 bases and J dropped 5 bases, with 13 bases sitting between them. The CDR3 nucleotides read TGTGCCAGCAGTGAACCCTCGGTTGGACACGAGCAGTACTTC. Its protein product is CASSEPSVGHEQYF.

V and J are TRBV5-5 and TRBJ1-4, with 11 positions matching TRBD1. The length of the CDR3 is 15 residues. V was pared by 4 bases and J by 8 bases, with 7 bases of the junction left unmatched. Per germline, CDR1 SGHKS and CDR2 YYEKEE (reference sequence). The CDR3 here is CASSRSGQGEEKLFF. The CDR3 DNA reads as TGTGCCAGCAGCCGGTCGGGACAGGGGGAGGAAAAACTGTTTTTT.

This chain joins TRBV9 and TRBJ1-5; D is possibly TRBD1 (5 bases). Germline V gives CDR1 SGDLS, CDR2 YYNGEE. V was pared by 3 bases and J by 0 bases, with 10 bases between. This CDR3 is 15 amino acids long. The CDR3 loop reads CASSARGDSNQPQHF. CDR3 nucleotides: TGTGCCAGCAGCGCCCGAGGGGATAGCAATCAGCCCCAGCATTTT.

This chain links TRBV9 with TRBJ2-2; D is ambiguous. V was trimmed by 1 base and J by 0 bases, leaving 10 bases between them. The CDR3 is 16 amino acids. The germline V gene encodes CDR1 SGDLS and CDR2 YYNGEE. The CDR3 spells CASSVTAGTNTGELFF. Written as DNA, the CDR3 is TGTGCCAGCAGCGTAACGGCCGGAACGAACACCGGGGAGCTGTTTTTT.

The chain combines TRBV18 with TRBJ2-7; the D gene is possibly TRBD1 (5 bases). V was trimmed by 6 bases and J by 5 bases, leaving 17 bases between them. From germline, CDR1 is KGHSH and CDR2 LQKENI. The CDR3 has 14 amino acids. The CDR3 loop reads CASSTPADKNEQYF. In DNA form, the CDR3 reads TGTGCCAGCTCGACACCGGCGGACAAAAACGAGCAGTACTTC. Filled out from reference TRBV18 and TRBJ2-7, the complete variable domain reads NAGVMQNPRHLVRRRGQEARLRCSPMKGHSHVYWYRQLPEEGLKFMVYLQKENIIDESGMPKERFSAEFPKEGPSILRIQQVVRGDSAAYFCASSTPADKNEQYFGPGTRLTVT.

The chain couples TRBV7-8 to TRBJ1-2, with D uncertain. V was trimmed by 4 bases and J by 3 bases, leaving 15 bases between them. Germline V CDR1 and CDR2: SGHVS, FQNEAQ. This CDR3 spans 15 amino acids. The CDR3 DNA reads TGTGCCAGCAGCTCTTCTACGACGGGATACTATGGCTACACCTTC. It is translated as CASSSSTTGYYGYTF. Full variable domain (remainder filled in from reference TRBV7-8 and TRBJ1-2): GAGVSQSPRYKVAKRGQDVALRCDPISGHVSLFWYQQALGQGPEFLTYFQNEAQLDKSGLPSDRFFAERPEGSVSTLKIQRTQQEDSAVYLCASSSSTTGYYGYTFGSGTRLTVV.

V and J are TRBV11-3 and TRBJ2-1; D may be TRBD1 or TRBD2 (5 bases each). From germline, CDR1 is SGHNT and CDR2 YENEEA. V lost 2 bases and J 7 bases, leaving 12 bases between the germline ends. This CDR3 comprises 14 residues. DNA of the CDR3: TGTGCCAGCAGCTTATTAAGGGACGTAAATGAGCAGTTCTTC. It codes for CASSLLRDVNEQFF.

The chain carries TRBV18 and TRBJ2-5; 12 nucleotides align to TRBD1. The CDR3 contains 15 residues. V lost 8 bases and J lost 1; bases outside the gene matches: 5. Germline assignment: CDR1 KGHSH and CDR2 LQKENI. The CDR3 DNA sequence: TGTGCCAGCGTGTCGGGACAGGGGGCCCAAGAGACCCAGTACTTC. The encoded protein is CASVSGQGAQETQYF.

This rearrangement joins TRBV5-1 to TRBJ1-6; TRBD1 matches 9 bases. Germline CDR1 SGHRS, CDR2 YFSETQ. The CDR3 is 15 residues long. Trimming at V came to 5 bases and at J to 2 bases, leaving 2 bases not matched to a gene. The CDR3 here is CASSTGGAYNSPLHF. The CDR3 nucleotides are TGCGCCAGCAGTACAGGGGGCGCCTATAATTCACCCCTCCACTTT.

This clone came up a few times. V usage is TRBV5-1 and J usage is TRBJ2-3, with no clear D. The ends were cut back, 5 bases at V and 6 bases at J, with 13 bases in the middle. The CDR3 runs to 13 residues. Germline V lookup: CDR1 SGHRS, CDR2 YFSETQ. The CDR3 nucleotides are TGCGCCAGCAGTTCTGGATCCGTGGATACGCAGTATTTT. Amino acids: CASSSGSVDTQYF.

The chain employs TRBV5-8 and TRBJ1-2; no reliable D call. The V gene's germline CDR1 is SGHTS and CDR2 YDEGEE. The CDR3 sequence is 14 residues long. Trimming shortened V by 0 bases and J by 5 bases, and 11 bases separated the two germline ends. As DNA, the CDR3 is TGTGCCAGCAGCTTGGGAGGCTGGGTTTATGGCTACACCTTC. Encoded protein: CASSLGGWVYGYTF.

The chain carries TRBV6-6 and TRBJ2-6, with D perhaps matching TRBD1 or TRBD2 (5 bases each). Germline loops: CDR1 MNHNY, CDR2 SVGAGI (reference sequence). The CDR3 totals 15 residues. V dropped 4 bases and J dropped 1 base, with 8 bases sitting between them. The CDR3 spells CASSSGLSGANVLTF. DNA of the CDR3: TGTGCCAGCAGTTCGGGGCTGTCTGGGGCCAACGTCCTGACTTTC.

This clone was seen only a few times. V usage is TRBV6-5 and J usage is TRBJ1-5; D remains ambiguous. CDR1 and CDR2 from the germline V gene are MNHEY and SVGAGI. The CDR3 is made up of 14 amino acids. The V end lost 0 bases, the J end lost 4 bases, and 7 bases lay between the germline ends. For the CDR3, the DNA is TGTGCCAGCAGTTACTCGGGAGGGAATCAGCCCCAGCATTTT. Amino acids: CASSYSGGNQPQHF.